This T cell receptor (beta chain) is from a study of cytomegalovirus exposure and HLA in healthy donors. About this clone itself: Antigen unknown.

Germline CDR1 and CDR2: MDHEN and SYDVKM. This CDR3 comprises 13 residues. Trimming cost V 6 bases and J 10 bases, with 18 bases left between them. Whole-study results and caveats: Later work found that TCR association rates differed between HLA loci; DRB1 had the most and HLA-C the fewest.

The PCR ran on 60 Vbeta and 13 Jbeta primers. Clones were sequenced by immunoSEQ multiplex PCR, and TCRdb holds only the in-frame ones, with some missing. The sample shows fewer than 150,000 clones, over 60% of them seen only once. This TCR derives from a man between 18 and 35 years old in good health and CMV-seropositive. The gene calls are TRBV28 and TRBJ1-1, with D tentatively TRBD1 (6 bases). The sequencing sample was made of PBMCs. The DNA for the CDR3 is TGTGCCAGCAGCCCTGTACAGGGAAAGGGAGCTTTCTTT. Amino acids: CASSPVQGKGAFF.